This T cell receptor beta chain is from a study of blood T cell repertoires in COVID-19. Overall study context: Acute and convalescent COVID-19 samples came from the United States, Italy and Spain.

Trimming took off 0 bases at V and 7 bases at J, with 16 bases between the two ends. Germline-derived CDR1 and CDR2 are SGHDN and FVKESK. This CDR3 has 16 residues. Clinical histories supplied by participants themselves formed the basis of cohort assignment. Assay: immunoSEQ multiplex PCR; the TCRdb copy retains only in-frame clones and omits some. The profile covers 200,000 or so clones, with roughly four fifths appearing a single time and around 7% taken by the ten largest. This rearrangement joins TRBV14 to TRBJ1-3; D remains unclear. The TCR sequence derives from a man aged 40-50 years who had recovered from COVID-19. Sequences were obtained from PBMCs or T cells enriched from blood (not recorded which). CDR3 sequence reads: CASSQEPESGLNTIYF. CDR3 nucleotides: TGTGCCAGCAGCCAAGAGCCTGAGTCGGGTCTGAACACCATATATTTT.